A single sample is the source of the 13 T cell receptor beta chains below, sequenced in a study of Graves' ophthalmopathy and Graves' hyperthyroidism. For repertoire sequencing, the TCR beta CDR3 regions were amplified from RNA transcripts. First-round RT-PCR relied on HTBI primers, and a second-round multiplex PCR came next. TCRdb ran MiXCR on the multiplex PCR reads and lists one entry per CDR3 protein. The repertoire has about 480,000 distinct CDR3 sequences, approximately 14% of them found once; the top ten carry 9.8%. Material for sequencing was blood. These receptors were taken from a young woman with Graves' ophthalmopathy.

The V and J genes are TRBV24-1 and TRBJ1-5; 7 nucleotides line up with TRBD1. V trimming: 4 bases; J trimming: 13 bases; junction bases outside the gene matches: 9. The V gene's germline CDR1 is KGHDR and CDR2 SFDVKD. This CDR3 has 13 amino acids. The CDR3 reads CATSDVDRKAQHF. The DNA for the CDR3 is TGTGCCACCAGTGACGTGGACAGGAAGGCTCAGCATTTT.

This clonotype was recorded at least ten times. The chain joins TRBV12-5 to TRBJ2-2; 11 bases agree with TRBD2. After removal of 1 base from V and 5 bases from J, the junction contained 9 bases not matched to a gene. Germline-derived CDR1 and CDR2 are LGHNT and FRNRAP. CDR3 length: 18 residues. Written as DNA, the CDR3 is TGTGCTAGTGGTTTGGGCGTAGCGGGAGGGCCGAGAACCGGGGAGCTGTTTTTT. Translation: CASGLGVAGGPRTGELFF.

Ten or more counts support this clonotype. This sequence joins TRBV11-2 and TRBJ1-1; possibly TRBD1 for D (6 bases). Trimming left V 4 bases short and J 1 base short, with 16 bases between. Per germline, CDR1 SGHAT and CDR2 FQNNGV. This CDR3 comprises 16 residues. The CDR3 sequence: CASSSQGKGRNTEAFF. CDR3 DNA sequence: TGTGCCAGCAGCTCACAGGGTAAGGGCCGGAACACTGAAGCTTTCTTT.

This clonotype was seen a handful of times. The chain links TRBV11-2 to TRBJ2-7, with 8 bases lining up with TRBD2. CDR1 SGHAT and CDR2 FQNNGV come from the germline V gene. CDR3 length: 15 residues. J was trimmed by 5 bases and V by 1 base; bases with no gene match: 7. The CDR3 coding sequence is TGTGCCAGCAGCTTAGTTCTAGCGGGTTGGAACGAGCAGTACTTC. Translated: CASSLVLAGWNEQYF.

This clonotype has a count of ten or more. The chain uses TRBV2 and TRBJ1-2; weak D call: TRBD1 (5 bases). V lost 6 bases, J lost 4 bases, and 9 bases lay in between. This CDR3 spans 12 amino acids. CDR1 is SNHLY and CDR2 is FYNNEI in the germline V gene. The CDR3 reads CASRTQGYGYTF. The CDR3 nucleotides are TGTGCCAGCAGAACTCAGGGCTATGGCTACACCTTC.

At least ten counts were recorded for this clonotype. V is TRBV2 and J is TRBJ1-2; 7 bases agree with TRBD1. The CDR3 has 15 residues. J gave up 1 base and V 7 bases, and 9 bases lay outside the gene matches. Germline V gene sequence: CDR1 SNHLY, CDR2 FYNNEI. The CDR3 spells CASNRGDSYNYGYTF. The CDR3 coding sequence is TGTGCCAGCAATAGGGGGGACAGCTATAACTATGGCTACACCTTC. The variable domain in full, completed from reference TRBV2 and TRBJ1-2, reads EPEVTQTPSHQVTQMGQEVILRCVPISNHLYFYWYRQILGQKVEFLVSFYNNEISEKSEIFDDQFSVERPDGSNFTLKIRSTKLEDSAMYFCASNRGDSYNYGYTFGSGTRLTVV.

This clonotype has ten or more counts. The chain joins TRBV6-5 to TRBJ2-2; unclear D gene. V was pared by 2 bases and J by 1 base, with 8 bases between. Germline CDR1 reads MNHEY; CDR2 reads SVGAGI. The CDR3 is 15 residues long. The DNA of the CDR3 is TGTGCCAGCAGTTACAGGGTTGAGAACACCGGGGAGCTGTTTTTT. This gives the protein CASSYRVENTGELFF.

This clonotype was counted at least ten times. This chain links TRBV5-1 with TRBJ2-2; TRBD2 aligns across 7 bases. Germline CDR1 and CDR2: SGHRS and YFSETQ. This CDR3 region has 15 residues. The V gene end was trimmed by 5 bases and the J gene end by 3 bases; junction bases not matched to a gene: 7. This CDR3 reads CASRGGGWDTGELFF. DNA for the CDR3: TGCGCCAGCAGAGGCGGGGGATGGGACACCGGGGAGCTGTTTTTT.

This clonotype appeared a few times. The J gene is TRBJ2-2, the V gene TRBV19, with 9 bases lining up with TRBD1. The junction had 12 bases not matched to a gene; V was cut back by 9 bases and J by 4 bases. The germline V gene has CDR1 LNHDA and CDR2 SQIVND (reference sequence). CDR3 length: 16 amino acids. CDR3 region: CARQLLGQGGTGELFF. In DNA form, the CDR3 reads TGTGCCAGACAGTTATTGGGACAGGGCGGCACCGGGGAGCTGTTTTTT.

CDR3 sequence reads: CASSLGVVGDGYTF. The CDR3 nucleotides are TGTGCCAGCAGTTTAGGCGTAGTAGGCGATGGCTACACCTTC. V and J are TRBV12-3 or TRBV12-4 and TRBJ1-2, with D unclear. The CDR3 is 14 residues long. V lost 1 base, J lost 6 bases, and 12 bases lay in between.

This clonotype was detected ten times or more. The rearrangement links TRBV7-9 to TRBJ1-1; D is undetermined. The V gene lost 0 bases and the J gene lost 6 bases, with 11 bases spanning the gap. Germline V gives CDR1 SEHNR, CDR2 FQNEAQ (reference sequence). This CDR3 spans 14 amino acids. The CDR3 spells CASSLAIHNAEAFF. As DNA, the CDR3 is TGTGCCAGCAGCTTAGCCATCCATAACGCTGAAGCTTTCTTT.

This clonotype was picked up a small number of times. The chain couples TRBV4-2 to TRBJ2-5; D unclear. The germline CDR1 and CDR2 sequences are LGHNA and YNFKEQ. Trimming cost V 0 bases and J 5 bases, with 13 bases left between them. The length of the CDR3 is 15 residues. CDR3 nucleotide sequence: TGTGCCAGCAGCCAAGAGTCAGGCCGGCCCGAGACCCAGTACTTC. Its protein is CASSQESGRPETQYF.

This clonotype was observed many times. The chain carries TRBV20-1 and TRBJ1-5; D is unclear. Germline-derived CDR1 and CDR2 are DFQATT and SNEGSKA (reference sequence). V lost 5 bases and J lost 10, with 18 bases in between. CDR3 length: 13 residues. The CDR3 DNA reads as TGCAGTGCTGGCGGACCGTATGAAGAACCCCAGCATTTT. Translated: CSAGGPYEEPQHF.